This TCR beta chain appears in the sequencing data of a study of blood T cell repertoires in COVID-19. The CDR3 runs to 15 residues. CDR1 is LNHDA and CDR2 is SQIVND in the germline V gene (reference sequence). Trimming pared 3 bases from V and 0 bases from J, leaving 11 bases between. The protocol was immunoSEQ multiplex PCR, while the TCRdb copy is restricted to in-frame clones and leaves out a portion. The sample shows about 290,000 clones, around nine tenths of them seen only once. Cohort placement rested on clinical history that participants reported themselves. Sequenced sample: PBMCs or T cells enriched from blood (not recorded which). This chain uses TRBV19 with TRBJ1-1, with D hard to call. The TCR comes from a middle-aged woman who had recovered from COVID-19. CDR3 sequence reads: CASSIWPLMNTEAFF. The DNA for the CDR3 is TGTGCCAGTAGTATTTGGCCCCTCATGAACACTGAAGCTTTCTTT.